Listed below are T cell receptor beta chains from one sample, sequenced in a study of blood T cell repertoires in COVID-19. TCRdb's table, derived via immunoSEQ multiplex PCR, lists solely in-frame clones and lacks some. This repertoire shows about 280,000 clones, 70% to 90% found once; its top ten account for 5% to 6.5%. The sample taken for sequencing was peripheral blood. The receptor source for this set is a man in his fifties or sixties with active or convalescent COVID-19. CDR3s include the opening cysteine and the closing phenylalanine or tryptophan. A D gene is named only where the DNA matches it firmly. Clone size is stated in some rows and not others, as once, few, many or a class when expanded.

J gene | CDR3 length | D gene | V gene | clone size | CDR3 protein | CDR3 DNA
TRBJ2-6 | 15 | NA | TRBV7-3 | NA | CATSRGGSGANVLTF | TGTGCCACCTCACGTGGAGGTTCTGGGGCCAACGTCCTGACTTTC
TRBJ2-3 | 16 | NA | TRBV5-8 | once | CASSLGHQTGTDTQYF | TGTGCCAGCAGCTTAGGACACCAAACGGGCACAGATACGCAGTATTTT
TRBJ2-2 | 13 | NA | TRBV7-3 | NA | CASSSANTGELFF | TGTGCCAGCAGCTCCGCGAACACCGGGGAGCTGTTTTTT
TRBJ1-1 | 16 | TRBD1 | TRBV28 | NA | CASTTRRDRGETEAFF | TGTGCCAGCACCACACGCAGGGACAGGGGGGAGACTGAAGCTTTCTTT
TRBJ2-2 | 17 | TRBD2 | TRBV11-2 | few | CASSYPQGGRAFGELFF | TGTGCCAGCAGCTACCCCCAGGGCGGGAGGGCGTTCGGGGAGCTGTTTTTT
TRBJ2-5 | 15 | TRBD2 | TRBV10-3 | NA | CAISEGSGSQETQYF | TGTGCCATCAGTGAGGGTAGCGGGTCCCAAGAGACCCAGTACTTC
TRBJ2-1 | 13 | TRBD1 | TRBV5-1 | NA | CASSQGAYNEQFF | TGCGCCAGCAGTCAGGGGGCCTACAATGAGCAGTTCTTC
TRBJ1-4 | 14 | TRBD1 | TRBV5-1 | NA | CASSVGTGREKLFF | TGCGCCAGCAGCGTGGGGACAGGGAGGGAAAAACTGTTTTTT
TRBJ1-2 | 16 | NA | TRBV7-2 | few | CASSLGRTEGNYGYTF | TGTGCCAGCAGCTTAGGGAGGACAGAGGGAAACTATGGCTACACCTTC
TRBJ2-7 | 14 | NA | TRBV6-5 | NA | CASRGRGTSYEQYF | TGTGCCAGCAGGGGACGGGGGACCTCCTACGAGCAGTACTTC
TRBJ1-1 | 15 | TRBD1 | TRBV4-3 | NA | CASSHLTGGRTEAFF | TGCGCCAGCAGCCACCTGACAGGGGGAAGGACTGAAGCTTTCTTT
TRBJ2-5 | 11 | NA | TRBV19 | NA | CASSPGETQYF | TGTGCCAGTAGTCCCGGGGAGACCCAGTACTTC
TRBJ2-2 | 12 | NA | TRBV18 | NA | CASSPLAGELFF | TGTGCCAGCTCACCACTCGCCGGGGAGCTGTTTTTT